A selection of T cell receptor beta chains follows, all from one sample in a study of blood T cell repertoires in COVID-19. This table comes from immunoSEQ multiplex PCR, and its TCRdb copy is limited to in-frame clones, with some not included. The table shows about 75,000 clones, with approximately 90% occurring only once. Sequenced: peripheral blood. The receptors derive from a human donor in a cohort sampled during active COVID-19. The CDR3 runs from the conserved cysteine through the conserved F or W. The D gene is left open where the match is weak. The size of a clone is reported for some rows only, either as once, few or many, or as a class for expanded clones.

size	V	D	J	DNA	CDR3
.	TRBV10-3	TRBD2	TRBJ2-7	TGTGCCATCAGTAGGGCTAGCGGGGGGGAAGTGGAGCAGTACTTC	CAISRASGGEVEQYF
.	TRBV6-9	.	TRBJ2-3	TGTGCCAGCACCTTATGTCCTAGGACAGATACGCAGTATTTT	CASTLCPRTDTQYF
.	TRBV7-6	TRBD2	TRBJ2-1	TGTGCCAACAGCTTAATGGCGGGGGTTTACAATGAGCAGTTCTTC	CANSLMAGVYNEQFF
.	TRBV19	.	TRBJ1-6	TGTGCCAGTAGTGCCCTACCGTCGGGGTCTAATTCACCCCTCCACTTT	CASSALPSGSNSPLHF
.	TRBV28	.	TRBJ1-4	TGTGCCAGCAGTTTAAACAGGGCCAAGGTGTTTTTT	CASSLNRAKVFF
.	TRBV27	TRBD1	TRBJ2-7	TGTGCCAGCAGTTTAGTAGGCGGGACAGGGGGCCAGGGCGAGCAGTACTTC	CASSLVGGTGGQGEQYF
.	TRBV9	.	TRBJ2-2	TGTGCCAGCAGCGGGGGGGGCGGTACCGGGGAGCTGTTTTTT	CASSGGGGTGELFF
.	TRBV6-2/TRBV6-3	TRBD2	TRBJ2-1	TGTGCCAGCAGTTACTCGGGACTAGCGGGCAATGAGCAGTTCTTC	CASSYSGLAGNEQFF
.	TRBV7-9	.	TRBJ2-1	TGTGCCAGCACCGGCGGCGGGACAGCTAATAATGAGCAGTTCTTC	CASTGGGTANNEQFF
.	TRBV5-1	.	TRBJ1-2	TGCGCCAGCAGCACAATGGGGACAAACGGTAACTATGGCTACACCTTC	CASSTMGTNGNYGYTF
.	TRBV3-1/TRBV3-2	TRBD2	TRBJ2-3	TGTGCCAGCAGCCAAATCATAGGACTAGCGGTGGGGCCCCCAGATACGCAGTATTTT	CASSQIIGLAVGPPDTQYF
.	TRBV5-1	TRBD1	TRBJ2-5	TGCGCCAGCAGCTTGACAGGGGGCTCAGAGACCCAGTACTTC	CASSLTGGSETQYF
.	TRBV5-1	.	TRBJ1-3	TGCGCCAGCAGCTTGGCTGGTCCTAGGGGTGGAAACACCATATATTTT	CASSLAGPRGGNTIYF
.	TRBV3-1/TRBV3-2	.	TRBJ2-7	TGTGCCAGCAGCCAAGTTACAGGCGACTCCTACGAGCAGTACTTC	CASSQVTGDSYEQYF
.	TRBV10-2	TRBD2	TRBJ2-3	TGCGCCAGCAGGACTAGCGGGGGGGCCGGGGGCACAGATACGCAGTATTTT	CASRTSGGAGGTDTQYF
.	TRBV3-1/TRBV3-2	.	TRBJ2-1	TGTGCCAGCAGCCAATCGACAGGACTCTCCTACAATGAGCAGTTCTTC	CASSQSTGLSYNEQFF
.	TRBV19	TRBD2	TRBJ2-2	TGTGCCAGTAGTATAGGCGGGGGGTTCACCGGGGAGCTGTTTTTT	CASSIGGGFTGELFF
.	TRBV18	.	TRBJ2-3	TGTGCCAGCTCACCACTCCTAGCTGGGGATACGCAGTATTTT	CASSPLLAGDTQYF
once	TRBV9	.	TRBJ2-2	TGTGCCAGCAGCGTAACGGACAGAGCAAACACCGGGGAGCTGTTTTTT	CASSVTDRANTGELFF
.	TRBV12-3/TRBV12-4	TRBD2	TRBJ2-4	TGTGCCAGCAGTTTCGGGACTATCGTTCTGTACTTC	CASSFGTIVLYF
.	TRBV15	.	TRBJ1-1	TGTGCCACCAGCAGAGATCTGTTGAACACTGAAGCTTTCTTT	CATSRDLLNTEAFF
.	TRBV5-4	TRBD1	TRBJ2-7	TGTGCCAGCAGCTTGGGCGGGACAGGGCGATCCGAGCAGTACTTC	CASSLGGTGRSEQYF
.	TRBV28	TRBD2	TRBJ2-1	TGTGCCAGCACGGATAGCGGGAGTTACTACAATGAGCAGTTCTTC	CASTDSGSYYNEQFF
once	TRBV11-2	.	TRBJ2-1	TGTGCCAGCAGCCATGCGAAGCGGGTCTTTTACAATGAGCAGTTCTTC	CASSHAKRVFYNEQFF
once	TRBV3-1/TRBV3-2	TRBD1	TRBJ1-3	TGTGCCAGCAGCCAAGTTCAGGGGGCGCTGACTGGAAACACCATATATTTT	CASSQVQGALTGNTIYF
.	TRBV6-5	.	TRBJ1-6	TGTGCCAGCAGTTCATCAGGGGCTCTAGTAGATTCACCCCTCCACTTT	CASSSSGALVDSPLHF
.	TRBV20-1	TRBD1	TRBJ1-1	TGCAGTGCGACCGGACAGGGAGGAGCTTTCTTT	CSATGQGGAFF
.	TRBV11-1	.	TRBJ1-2	TGTGCCAGCAGCTCCAGGACGGGGGGTGGCTACACCTTC	CASSSRTGGGYTF
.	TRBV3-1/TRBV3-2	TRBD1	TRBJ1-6	TGTGCCAGCAGCCAAGAGGGGACAGGGAATTCACCCCTCCACTTT	CASSQEGTGNSPLHF